Below, one T cell receptor (beta chain) is given with its context. Two negative PCRs, clearance, or symptom resolution were required of recovered Cohort 3 donors. The source of the sample is a study of blood T cell repertoires in COVID-19. Overall study context: The analysed material was cDNA or gDNA that came from T cells, B-cell-depleted T cells, or PBMCs.

As processed by the authors: Reference gene primer amplification yielded estimated nucleated cell counts. Clones were read by immunoSEQ multiplex PCR, and TCRdb kept only the in-frame ones, dropping some. That table is the source of V, J and clone size, and D and trimming were worked out from the DNA. The table includes 230,000 or so clones, around 82% detected once. CDR1 is MNHEY and CDR2 is SMNVEV in the germline V gene (reference sequence). V dropped 5 bases and J dropped 4 bases, with 13 bases sitting between them. The CDR3 spans 14 residues. The chain is built from TRBV27 and TRBJ2-3; D may be TRBD2 (6 bases). The sequence was collected from a man between 50 and 59 years old who had recovered from COVID-19. Sequencing used PBMCs or T cells enriched from blood (not recorded which). Here the CDR3 DNA reads TGTGCCAGCAGTCCATCTGGAGGGTCAGATACGCAGTATTTT. It encodes CASSPSGGSDTQYF.